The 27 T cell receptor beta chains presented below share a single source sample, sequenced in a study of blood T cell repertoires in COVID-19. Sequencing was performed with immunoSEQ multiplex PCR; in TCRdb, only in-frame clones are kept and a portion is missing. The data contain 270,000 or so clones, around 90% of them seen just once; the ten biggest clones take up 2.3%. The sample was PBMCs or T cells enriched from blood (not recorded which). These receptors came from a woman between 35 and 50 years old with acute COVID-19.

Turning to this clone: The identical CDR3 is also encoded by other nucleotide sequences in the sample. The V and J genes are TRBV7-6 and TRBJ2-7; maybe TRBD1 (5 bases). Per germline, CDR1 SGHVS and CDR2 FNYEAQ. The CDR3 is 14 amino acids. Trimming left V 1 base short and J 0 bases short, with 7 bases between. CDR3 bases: TGTGCCAGCAGCTTAGGACAGAGCTCCTACGAGCAGTACTTC. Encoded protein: CASSLGQSSYEQYF. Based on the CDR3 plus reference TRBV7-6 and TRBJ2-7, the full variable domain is GAGVSQSPRYKVTKRGQDVALRCDPISGHVSLYWYRQALGQGPEFLTYFNYEAQQDKSGLPNDRFSAERPEGSISTLTIQRTEQRDSAMYRCASSLGQSSYEQYFGPGTRLTVT.

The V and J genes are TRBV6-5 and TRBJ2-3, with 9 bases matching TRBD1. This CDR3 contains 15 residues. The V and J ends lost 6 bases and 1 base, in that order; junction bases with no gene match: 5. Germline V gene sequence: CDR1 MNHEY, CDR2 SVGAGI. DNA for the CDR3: TGTGCCAGCAGCTACAGGGGGCTCCGCACAGATACGCAGTATTTT. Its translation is CASSYRGLRTDTQYF.

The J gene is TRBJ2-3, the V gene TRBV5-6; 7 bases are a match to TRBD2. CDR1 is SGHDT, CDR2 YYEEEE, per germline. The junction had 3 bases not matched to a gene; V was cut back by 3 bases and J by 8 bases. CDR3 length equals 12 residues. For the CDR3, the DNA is TGTGCCAGCAGCTCGGGAGGAAGTACGCAGTATTTT. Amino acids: CASSSGGSTQYF.

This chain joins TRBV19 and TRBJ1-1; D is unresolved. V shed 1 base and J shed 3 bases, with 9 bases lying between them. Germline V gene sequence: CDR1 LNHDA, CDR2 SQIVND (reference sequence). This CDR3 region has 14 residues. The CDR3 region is CASSIAAGYTEAFF. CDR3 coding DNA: TGTGCCAGTAGTATAGCTGCGGGGTACACTGAAGCTTTCTTT.

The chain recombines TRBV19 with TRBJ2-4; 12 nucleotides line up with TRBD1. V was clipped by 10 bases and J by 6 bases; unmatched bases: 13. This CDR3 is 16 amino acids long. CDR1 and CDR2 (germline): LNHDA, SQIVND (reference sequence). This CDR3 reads CATKSPGQGAGNIQYF. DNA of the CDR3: TGTGCCACCAAATCACCGGGACAGGGGGCGGGAAACATTCAGTACTTC. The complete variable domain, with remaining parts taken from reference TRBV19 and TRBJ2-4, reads DGGITQSPKYLFRKEGQNVTLSCEQNLNHDAMYWYRQDPGQGLRLIYYSQIVNDFQKGDIAEGYSVSREKKESFPLTVTSAQKNPTAFYLCATKSPGQGAGNIQYFGAGTRLSVL.

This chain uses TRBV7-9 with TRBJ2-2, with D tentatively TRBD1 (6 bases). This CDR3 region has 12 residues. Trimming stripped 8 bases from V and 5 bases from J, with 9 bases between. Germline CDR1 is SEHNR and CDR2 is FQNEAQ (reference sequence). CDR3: CASATGTGELFF. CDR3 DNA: TGTGCCAGCGCAACAGGGACCGGGGAGCTGTTTTTT.

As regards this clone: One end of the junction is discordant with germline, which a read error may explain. The CDR3, as DNA: TGTGCCAGCAGCACATCCAGCGGGGGAAAGTCCTTC. Residues: CASSTSSGGKSF. The rearrangement joins TRBV7-2 to TRBJ1-2; weak D call: TRBD1 (5 bases). Per germline, CDR1 SGHTA and CDR2 FQGNSA. The CDR3 extends over 12 amino acids.

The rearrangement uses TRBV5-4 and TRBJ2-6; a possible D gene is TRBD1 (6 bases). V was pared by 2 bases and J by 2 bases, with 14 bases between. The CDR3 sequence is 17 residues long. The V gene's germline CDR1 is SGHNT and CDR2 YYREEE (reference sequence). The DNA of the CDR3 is TGTGCCAGCAGCTTTCGCCAGGGGAAGGCTGGGGCCAACGTCCTGACTTTC. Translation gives CASSFRQGKAGANVLTF.

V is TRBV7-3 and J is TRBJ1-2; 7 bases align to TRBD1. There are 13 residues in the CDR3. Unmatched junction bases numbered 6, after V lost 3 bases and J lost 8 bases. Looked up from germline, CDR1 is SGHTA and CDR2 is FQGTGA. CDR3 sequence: CASSFDRDRGYTF. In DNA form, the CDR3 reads TGTGCCAGCAGCTTTGACAGGGATCGCGGCTACACCTTC. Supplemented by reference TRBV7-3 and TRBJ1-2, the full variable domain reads GAGVSQTPSNKVTEKGKYVELRCDPISGHTALYWYRQSLGQGPEFLIYFQGTGAADDSGLPNDRFFAVRPEGSVSTLKIQRTERGDSAVYLCASSFDRDRGYTFGSGTRLTVV.

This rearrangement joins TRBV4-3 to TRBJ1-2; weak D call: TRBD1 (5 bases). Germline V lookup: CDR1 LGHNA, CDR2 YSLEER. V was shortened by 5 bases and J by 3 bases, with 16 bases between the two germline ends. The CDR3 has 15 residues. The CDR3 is CASSLNLGGDYGYTF. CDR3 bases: TGCGCCAGCAGCTTAAACTTGGGAGGGGACTATGGCTACACCTTC.

The chain's CDR3 is CSASRSYTF. For the CDR3, the DNA is TGCAGTGCTAGTCGTAGCTACACCTTC. The chain links TRBV20-1 to TRBJ1-2; D unclear. CDR1 is DFQATT and CDR2 is SNEGSKA in the germline V gene (reference sequence). The CDR3 is made up of 9 amino acids. The V and J ends lost 3 bases and 9 bases respectively, with 5 bases between them.

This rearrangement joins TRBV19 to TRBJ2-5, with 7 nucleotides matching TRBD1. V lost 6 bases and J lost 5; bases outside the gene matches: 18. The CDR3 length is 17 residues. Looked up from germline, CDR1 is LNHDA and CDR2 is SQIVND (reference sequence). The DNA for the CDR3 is TGTGCCAGTAGCGCCGCCGTGAAGGGGGCGGGTCAGGAGACCCAGTACTTC. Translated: CASSAAVKGAGQETQYF.

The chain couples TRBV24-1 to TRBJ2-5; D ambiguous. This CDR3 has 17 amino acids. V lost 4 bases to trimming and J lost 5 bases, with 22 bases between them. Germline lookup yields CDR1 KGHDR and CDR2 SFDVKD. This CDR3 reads CATSDSLPGPVRETQYF. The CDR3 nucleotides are TGTGCCACCAGTGACTCCTTACCGGGTCCGGTAAGGGAGACCCAGTACTTC.

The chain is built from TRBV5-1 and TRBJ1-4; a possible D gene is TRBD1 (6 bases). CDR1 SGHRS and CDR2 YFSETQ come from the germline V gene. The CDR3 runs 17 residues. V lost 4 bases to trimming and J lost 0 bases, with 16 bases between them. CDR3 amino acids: CASSPWEGVTTNEKLFF. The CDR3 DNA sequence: TGCGCCAGCAGCCCGTGGGAGGGGGTTACAACTAATGAAAAACTGTTTTTT.

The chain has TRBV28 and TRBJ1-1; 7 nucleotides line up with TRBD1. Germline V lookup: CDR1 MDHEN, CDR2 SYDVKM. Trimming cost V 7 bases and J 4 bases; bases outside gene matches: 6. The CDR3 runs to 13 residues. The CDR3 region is CASIGGPLTEAFF. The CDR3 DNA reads TGTGCCAGCATAGGGGGCCCTCTCACTGAAGCTTTCTTT.

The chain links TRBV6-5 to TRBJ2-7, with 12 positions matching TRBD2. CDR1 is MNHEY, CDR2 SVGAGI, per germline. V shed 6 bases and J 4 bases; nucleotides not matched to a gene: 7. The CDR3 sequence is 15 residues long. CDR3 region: CASRDGLAGLYEQYF. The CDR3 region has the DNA TGTGCCAGCAGGGACGGACTAGCGGGGTTGTACGAGCAGTACTTC.

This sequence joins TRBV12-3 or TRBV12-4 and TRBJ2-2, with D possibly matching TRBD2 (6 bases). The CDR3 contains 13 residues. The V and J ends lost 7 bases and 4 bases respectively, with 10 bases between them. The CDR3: CASKKGGTGELFF. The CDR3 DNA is TGTGCCAGCAAAAAGGGAGGCACCGGGGAGCTGTTTTTT.

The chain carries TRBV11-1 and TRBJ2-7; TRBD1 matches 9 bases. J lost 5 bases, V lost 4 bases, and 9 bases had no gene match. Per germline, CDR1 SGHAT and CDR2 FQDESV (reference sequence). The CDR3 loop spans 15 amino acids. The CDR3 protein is CASSSARQGVHEQYF. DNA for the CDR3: TGTGCCAGCAGCTCAGCGCGACAGGGGGTCCACGAGCAGTACTTC.

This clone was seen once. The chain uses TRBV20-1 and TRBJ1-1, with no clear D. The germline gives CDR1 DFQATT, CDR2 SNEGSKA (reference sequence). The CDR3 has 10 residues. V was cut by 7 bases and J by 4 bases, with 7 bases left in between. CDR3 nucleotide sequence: TGCAGTGTATTGAGCACTGAAGCTTTCTTT. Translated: CSVLSTEAFF.

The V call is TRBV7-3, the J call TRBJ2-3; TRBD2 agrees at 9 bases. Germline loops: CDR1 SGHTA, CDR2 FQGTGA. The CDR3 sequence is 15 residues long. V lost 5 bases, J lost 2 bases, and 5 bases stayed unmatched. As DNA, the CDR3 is TGTGCCAGCAGCGCCCGGACTAGCGACACAGATACGCAGTATTTT. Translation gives CASSARTSDTDTQYF.

CDR3 sequence: CATSIVPGTVNTEAFF. CDR3 DNA sequence: TGTGCCACCAGCATAGTACCCGGGACAGTGAACACTGAAGCTTTCTTT. The chain has TRBV24-1 and TRBJ1-1; 7 bases are a match to TRBD1. Looked up from germline, CDR1 is KGHDR and CDR2 is SFDVKD. The length of the CDR3 is 16 residues. The trim removed 7 bases at V and 0 bases at J, leaving 10 bases unmatched.

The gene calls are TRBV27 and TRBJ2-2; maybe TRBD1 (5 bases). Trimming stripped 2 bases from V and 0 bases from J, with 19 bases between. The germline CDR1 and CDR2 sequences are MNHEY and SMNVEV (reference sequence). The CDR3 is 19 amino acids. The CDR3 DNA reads TGTGCCAGCAGTTTAAGGATCAGGGCCAGCGCCCCGAACACCGGGGAGCTGTTTTTT. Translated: CASSLRIRASAPNTGELFF.

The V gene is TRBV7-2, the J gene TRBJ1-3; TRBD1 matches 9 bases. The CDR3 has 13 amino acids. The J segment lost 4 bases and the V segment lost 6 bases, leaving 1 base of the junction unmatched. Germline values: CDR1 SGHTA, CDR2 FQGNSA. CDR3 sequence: CASRGTGGNTIYF. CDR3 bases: TGTGCCAGCAGGGGGACAGGGGGAAACACCATATATTTT.

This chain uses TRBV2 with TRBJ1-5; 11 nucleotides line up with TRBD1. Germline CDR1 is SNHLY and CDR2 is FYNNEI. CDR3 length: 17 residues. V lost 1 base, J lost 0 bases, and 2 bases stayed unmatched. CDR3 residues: CASSEGDRGYSNQPQHF. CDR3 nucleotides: TGTGCCAGCAGTGAAGGGGACAGGGGGTATAGCAATCAGCCCCAGCATTTT.

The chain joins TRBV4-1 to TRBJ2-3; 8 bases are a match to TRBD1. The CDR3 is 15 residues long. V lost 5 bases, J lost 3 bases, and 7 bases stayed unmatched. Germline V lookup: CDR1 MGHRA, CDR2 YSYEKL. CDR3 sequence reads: CASSARTGRTDTQYF. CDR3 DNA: TGCGCCAGCAGCGCCCGGACAGGGAGAACAGATACGCAGTATTTT.

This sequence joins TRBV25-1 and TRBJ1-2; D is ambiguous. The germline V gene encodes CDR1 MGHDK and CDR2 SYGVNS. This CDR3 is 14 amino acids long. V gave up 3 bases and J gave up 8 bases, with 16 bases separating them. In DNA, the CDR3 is TGTGCCAGCAGTGACCGCTGGGGAGCGGGGGGCTACACCTTC. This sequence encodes CASSDRWGAGGYTF.

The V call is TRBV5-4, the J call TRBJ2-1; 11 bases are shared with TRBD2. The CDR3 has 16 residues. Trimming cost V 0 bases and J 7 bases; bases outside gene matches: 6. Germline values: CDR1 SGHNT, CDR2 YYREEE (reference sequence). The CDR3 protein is CASSLVSSGGRNEQFF. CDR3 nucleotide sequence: TGTGCCAGCAGCTTGGTATCTAGCGGGGGGCGGAATGAGCAGTTCTTC.